The 4 T cell receptor beta chains below all came from one sample that was sequenced in a study of lymphopenia after photon versus proton radiotherapy. This table comes from immunoSEQ multiplex PCR, and its TCRdb copy is limited to in-frame clones, with some not included. The table shows more than 80,000 clones, with around 83% occurring only once. Sequenced here: peripheral blood, sampled from a patient treated with proton-based radiotherapy. Every receptor here comes from a man aged 60 to 69 with pancreatic cancer.

The V gene is TRBV7-6, the J gene TRBJ2-1; the D is unclear. Germline V CDR1 and CDR2: SGHVS, FNYEAQ. The CDR3 length is 17 residues. V dropped 5 bases and J dropped 1 base, with 18 bases sitting between them. The CDR3 here is CASSPRWRSVSYNEQFF. In nucleotides, the CDR3 is TGTGCCAGCAGCCCCAGATGGAGATCCGTTTCCTACAATGAGCAGTTCTTC.

The chain recombines TRBV5-1 with TRBJ1-5, with 8 bases identical to TRBD1. The trim removed 4 bases at V and 5 bases at J, leaving 2 bases unmatched. Germline CDR1 is SGHRS and CDR2 is YFSETQ. The CDR3 loop spans 13 amino acids. The CDR3 loop is CASSEQGDQPQHF. DNA of the CDR3: TGCGCCAGCAGCGAACAGGGGGATCAGCCCCAGCATTTT.

The chain couples TRBV11-3 to TRBJ2-1, with D tentatively TRBD2 (6 bases). Per the germline V gene, CDR1 is SGHNT and CDR2 is YENEEA. The CDR3 spans 13 residues. Trimming stripped 8 bases from V and 6 bases from J, with 14 bases between. CDR3 sequence reads: CASGPSRGNEQFF. The CDR3 DNA is TGTGCCAGCGGCCCCTCGCGGGGCAATGAGCAGTTCTTC.

The chain uses TRBV6-1 and TRBJ2-7; D tentatively fits TRBD1 or TRBD2 (5 bases each). V was clipped by 6 bases and J by 3 bases, with 15 bases between them. Germline-derived CDR1 and CDR2 are MNHNS and SASEGT. CDR3 length equals 14 residues. CDR3 sequence reads: CASSLGDGGYEQYF. The CDR3 DNA reads TGTGCCAGCAGCCTAGGGGACGGAGGCTACGAGCAGTACTTC.